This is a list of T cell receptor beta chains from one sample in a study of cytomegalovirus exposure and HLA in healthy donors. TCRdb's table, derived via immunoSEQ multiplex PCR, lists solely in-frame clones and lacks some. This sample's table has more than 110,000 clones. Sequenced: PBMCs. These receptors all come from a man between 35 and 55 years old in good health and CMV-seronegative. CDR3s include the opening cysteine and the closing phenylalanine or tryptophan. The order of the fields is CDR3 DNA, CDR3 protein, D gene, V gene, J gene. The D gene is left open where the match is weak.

cdr3_nt: TGTGCCAGCAGTTTACTCCCACAGGCAGGCAACGAGCAGTACTTC
cdr3_aa: CASSLLPQAGNEQYF
d_call: NA
v_call: TRBV27
j_call: TRBJ2-7

cdr3_nt: TGCGCCAGCAGCCAAGACGGCGGGGGGGCGACCGGGGAGCTGTTTTTT
cdr3_aa: CASSQDGGGATGELFF
d_call: TRBD2
v_call: TRBV4-1
j_call: TRBJ2-2

cdr3_nt: TGTGCCAGCAGCCGAGGGGGCGTTATGAACACTGAAGCTTTCTTT
cdr3_aa: CASSRGGVMNTEAFF
d_call: TRBD1
v_call: TRBV7-2
j_call: TRBJ1-1

cdr3_nt: TGTGCCAGCAGCGACGAGGGCGGGATTAATGAAAAACTGTTTTTT
cdr3_aa: CASSDEGGINEKLFF
d_call: NA
v_call: TRBV6-6
j_call: TRBJ1-4

cdr3_nt: TGTGCCAGCAGTCGGGCAGGGGTCTTTTCTGGGGCCAACGTCCTGACTTTC
cdr3_aa: CASSRAGVFSGANVLTF
d_call: NA
v_call: TRBV2
j_call: TRBJ2-6

cdr3_nt: TGTGCCAGCAGTTACCCGGGACAGGGTGGGGAGGGGCAGTACTTC
cdr3_aa: CASSYPGQGGEGQYF
d_call: TRBD1
v_call: TRBV6-6
j_call: TRBJ2-7

cdr3_nt: TGTGCCAGCAGCTTCTTCGCGGCTAGCACAGATACGCAGTATTTT
cdr3_aa: CASSFFAASTDTQYF
d_call: NA
v_call: TRBV5-4
j_call: TRBJ2-3

cdr3_nt: TGTGCCAGCAGCCCGACAGGGCTATCCACAGATACGCAGTATTTT
cdr3_aa: CASSPTGLSTDTQYF
d_call: TRBD1
v_call: TRBV7-3
j_call: TRBJ2-3

cdr3_nt: TGTGCCAGTAGTATAGGGCGGACAGAAGCTTTCTTT
cdr3_aa: CASSIGRTEAFF
d_call: NA
v_call: TRBV19
j_call: TRBJ1-1

cdr3_nt: TGTGCCAGCAGCCTCCGGGGAGGGGGAAACACCGGGGAGCTGTTTTTT
cdr3_aa: CASSLRGGGNTGELFF
d_call: NA
v_call: TRBV11-3
j_call: TRBJ2-2

cdr3_nt: TGTGCCAGCAGATGGCAGGGTTTGGGTAATGAAAAACTGTTTTTT
cdr3_aa: CASRWQGLGNEKLFF
d_call: NA
v_call: TRBV2
j_call: TRBJ1-4

cdr3_nt: TGTGCCAGCAGCGAAAGTGCCGGGACAGGGACCCACGAGCAGTACTTC
cdr3_aa: CASSESAGTGTHEQYF
d_call: TRBD1
v_call: TRBV7-3
j_call: TRBJ2-7

cdr3_nt: TGTGCCAGCAGTTTGACTAGCGGGGGGGCTAGGGAGACCCAGTACTTC
cdr3_aa: CASSLTSGGARETQYF
d_call: TRBD2
v_call: TRBV6-6
j_call: TRBJ2-5

cdr3_nt: TGTGCCAGCAGCACCGGGGCCTACAATGAGCAGTTCTTC
cdr3_aa: CASSTGAYNEQFF
d_call: NA
v_call: TRBV5-6
j_call: TRBJ2-1

cdr3_nt: TGTGCCAGCAGCTTAGGGACAGTTTCCTACGAGCAGTACTTC
cdr3_aa: CASSLGTVSYEQYF
d_call: NA
v_call: TRBV11-2
j_call: TRBJ2-7

cdr3_nt: TGTGCCAGCAGTGACGCCGGGGGGGCCACAGATACGCAGTATTTT
cdr3_aa: CASSDAGGATDTQYF
d_call: TRBD2
v_call: TRBV6-4
j_call: TRBJ2-3

cdr3_nt: TGTGCCAGCAGCTTTCTCCCAGGGACCTACGAGCAGTACTTC
cdr3_aa: CASSFLPGTYEQYF
d_call: NA
v_call: TRBV7-2
j_call: TRBJ2-7

cdr3_nt: TGTGCCAGCAGTGAAACTCTGGGACAGACCTATGGCTACACCTTC
cdr3_aa: CASSETLGQTYGYTF
d_call: TRBD1
v_call: TRBV6-1
j_call: TRBJ1-2

cdr3_nt: TGTGCCAGCAGTCGACAGGGGGCATCTGAAGCTTTCTTT
cdr3_aa: CASSRQGASEAFF
d_call: TRBD1
v_call: TRBV6-5
j_call: TRBJ1-1

cdr3_nt: TGTGCCAGCGGGACTTGGGGCAAGGAGGGGGAGCTGTTTTTT
cdr3_aa: CASGTWGKEGELFF
d_call: NA
v_call: TRBV6-1
j_call: TRBJ2-2

cdr3_nt: TGCGCCAGCAGCAATGGGGGGGGGACGGGAGCTTTCTTT
cdr3_aa: CASSNGGGTGAFF
d_call: NA
v_call: TRBV5-1
j_call: TRBJ1-1

cdr3_nt: TGTGCCAGCAGCTTACCCGGGACAGGATCCTACGAGCAGTACTTC
cdr3_aa: CASSLPGTGSYEQYF
d_call: TRBD1
v_call: TRBV7-8
j_call: TRBJ2-7

cdr3_nt: TGTGCCAGCAGTTTATTTGGGGGCCGAGGCACAGATACGCAGTATTTT
cdr3_aa: CASSLFGGRGTDTQYF
d_call: NA
v_call: TRBV27
j_call: TRBJ2-3

cdr3_nt: TGTGCCAGCAGCCAAGCCGGGAACACCGGGGAGCTGTTTTTT
cdr3_aa: CASSQAGNTGELFF
d_call: NA
v_call: TRBV4-2
j_call: TRBJ2-2

cdr3_nt: TGTGCCAGCAGCTTAGGCAAGGGACAGAAGGACTATGGCTACACCTTC
cdr3_aa: CASSLGKGQKDYGYTF
d_call: TRBD1
v_call: TRBV11-2
j_call: TRBJ1-2

cdr3_nt: TGTGCCAGCAGCTCTGGGACTAGCGGGGGGCGGTCCTACAATGAGCAGTTCTTC
cdr3_aa: CASSSGTSGGRSYNEQFF
d_call: TRBD2
v_call: TRBV7-3
j_call: TRBJ2-1

cdr3_nt: TGTGCCAGCAGCTTAAGGGGCCCTAAGGACAATGAGCAGTTCTTC
cdr3_aa: CASSLRGPKDNEQFF
d_call: NA
v_call: TRBV7-3
j_call: TRBJ2-1

cdr3_nt: TGTGCCAGCAGGGAGACAGGGGGCGGAAGTTCACCCCTCCACTTT
cdr3_aa: CASRETGGGSSPLHF
d_call: TRBD1
v_call: TRBV6-1
j_call: TRBJ1-6

cdr3_nt: TGTGCCAGCAGTCTGGACAGAGCCTACGAGCAGTACTTC
cdr3_aa: CASSLDRAYEQYF
d_call: NA
v_call: TRBV28
j_call: TRBJ2-7